A single sample gave rise to the 15 T cell receptor beta chains below, sequenced in a study of molecular identifiers for immune sequencing clone quantification. TCRdb reprocessed the PCR reads via MiXCR and lists one record per CDR3 protein. The data hold about 510,000 distinct CDR3 sequences, with about 20% observed a single time. The source material was naive CD8+ T cells from blood, with Jurkat cell RNA spiked in. Subset described: FACS-sorted CD8+CD4-CCR7+CD45RA+ naive T cells. The receptors come from a human donor in good health. Some libraries in this study had Jurkat cell RNA spiked in.

This sequence joins TRBV19 and TRBJ2-2; D remains unclear. The V end lost 1 base, the J end lost 5 bases, and 11 bases lay between the germline ends. The CDR3 covers 15 residues. Germline values: CDR1 LNHDA, CDR2 SQIVND (reference sequence). The CDR3, as DNA: TGTGCCAGTAGTATAGGCAGGTTTTATACCGGGGAGCTGTTTTTT. Translating it yields CASSIGRFYTGELFF.

A word on this clonotype: This may stem from a read error, because a much larger clone lies one nucleotide away. The V and J genes are TRBV4-1 and TRBJ1-1; D is perhaps TRBD1 (6 bases). This CDR3 has 14 amino acids. From germline, CDR1 is MGHRA and CDR2 YSYEKL. This chain's CDR3 is CASSQGPGATEALF. As DNA, the CDR3 is TGCGCCAGCAGCCAAGGGCCGGGGGCGACTGAAGCTCTCTTT.

This clonotype was seen at least ten times. The J gene is TRBJ1-1, the V gene TRBV6-5; TRBD1 matches at 9 bases. The germline gives CDR1 MNHEY, CDR2 SVGAGI. Losses at the gene ends were 4 bases for V and 11 bases for J; bases not matched to a gene: 5. This CDR3 spans 12 amino acids. The CDR3 protein is CASSSTGGAAFF. The CDR3 coding sequence is TGTGCCAGCAGTTCAACAGGGGGCGCGGCTTTCTTT.

This clonotype showed up many times. The rearrangement links TRBV28 to TRBJ1-6; tentatively, D is TRBD1 (6 bases). V was shortened by 8 bases and J by 10 bases, with 15 bases between the two germline ends. There are 13 residues in the CDR3. Germline-derived CDR1 and CDR2 are MDHEN and SYDVKM. The CDR3 bases are TGTGCCAGCCTCCACGGGGGCGGCTCACCCCTCCACTTT. Protein sequence: CASLHGGGSPLHF.

The CDR3 DNA is TGTGCCAGCAGCACGACAGGGGGATCAACTAATGAAAAACTGTTTTTT. Protein sequence: CASSTTGGSTNEKLFF. The rearrangement links TRBV7-9 to TRBJ1-4; 9 bases match TRBD1. This CDR3 is built from 16 residues. V gave up 5 bases and J gave up 0 bases; unmatched junction bases: 4. Looked up from germline, CDR1 is SEHNR and CDR2 is FQNEAQ (reference sequence).

The chain joins TRBV27 to TRBJ2-1; D is possibly TRBD2 (6 bases). This CDR3 is built from 14 residues. V lost 5 bases to trimming and J lost 5 bases, with 13 bases between them. Germline V gives CDR1 MNHEY, CDR2 SMNVEV (reference sequence). The CDR3 spells CASSGGVPHNEQFF. The CDR3, as DNA: TGTGCCAGCAGTGGCGGGGTCCCTCACAATGAGCAGTTCTTC.

For this clonotype: Just one base apart from a much larger clone, this may be a read error. The V call is TRBV27, the J call TRBJ2-1; D remains unclear. The CDR3 is 16 residues long. Germline lookup yields CDR1 MNHEY and CDR2 SMNVEV (reference sequence). The CDR3 DNA is TGTGCCAGCAGTCCCCTTCGGACCGTGACCTACGATGAGCAGTTCTTC. Amino acids: CASSPLRTVTYDEQFF.

The genes are TRBV27 and TRBJ2-7; TRBD2 might be the D (6 bases). Germline V gene lookup returns CDR1 MNHEY and CDR2 SMNVEV (reference sequence). V was cut by 6 bases and J by 0 bases, with 15 bases left in between. This CDR3 has 15 amino acids. The CDR3 DNA reads TGTGCCAGCAGCACCGGGAGCCCACTCTCCTACGAGCAGTACTTC. Encoded protein: CASSTGSPLSYEQYF.

About this clonotype itself: One end of the junction fails to match germline, which may point to a read error. V and J are TRBV6-6 and TRBJ2-5; D perhaps matches TRBD1 (5 bases). Germline CDR1 and CDR2: MNHNY and SVGAGI (reference sequence). This CDR3 region has 13 residues. This chain's CDR3 is CASSYSTTEIQYF. DNA of the CDR3: TGTGCCAGCAGTTACTCGACGACAGAGATCCAGTACTTC.

This clonotype has a count of ten or more. The V gene is TRBV7-6, the J gene TRBJ2-1; TRBD2 matches 7 bases. Germline-derived CDR1 and CDR2 are SGHVS and FNYEAQ. This CDR3 region has 15 residues. V shed 8 bases, J shed 1 base, and the junction held 8 bases outside the gene matches. The CDR3 is CASSAGDISYNEQFF. CDR3 nucleotides: TGTGCCAGCTCTGCGGGGGATATTTCCTACAATGAGCAGTTCTTC. Full variable domain (rest looked up from reference TRBV7-6 and TRBJ2-1): GAGVSQSPRYKVTKRGQDVALRCDPISGHVSLYWYRQALGQGPEFLTYFNYEAQQDKSGLPNDRFSAERPEGSISTLTIQRTEQRDSAMYRCASSAGDISYNEQFFGPGTRLTVL.

This clonotype was observed a few times. The chain carries TRBV12-3 or TRBV12-4 and TRBJ2-3; 11 bases line up with TRBD1. Trimming cost V 5 bases and J 3 bases; bases outside gene matches: 4. The CDR3 extends over 15 amino acids. In DNA form, the CDR3 reads TGTGCCAGCAGTCCTTGGGACAGGGGGACAGATACGCAGTATTTT. The encoded protein is CASSPWDRGTDTQYF.

This clonotype was found many times. This chain links TRBV5-1 with TRBJ2-3; 8 positions match TRBD1. The CDR3 spans 15 residues. Germline CDR1 and CDR2: SGHRS and YFSETQ. V shed 4 bases and J 4 bases; nucleotides not matched to a gene: 8. The CDR3 bases are TGCGCCAGCAGCCCACGGACAGGGACGTCAGATACGCAGTATTTT. It specifies CASSPRTGTSDTQYF.

Comments on this clonotype: It may be a read error: a sequence one base away is much more abundant. The chain is built from TRBV19 and TRBJ2-1; 8 nucleotides align to TRBD1. The CDR3 runs to 15 residues. The germline V gene has CDR1 LNHDA and CDR2 SQIVND (reference sequence). The CDR3 loop reads CACSITGGIWNEQFF. DNA of the CDR3: TGTGCCTGTAGTATAACAGGGGGGATTTGGAATGAGCAGTTCTTC.

This clonotype has more than one count but fewer than ten. The chain recombines TRBV7-6 with TRBJ1-3; 8 nucleotides agree with TRBD1. This CDR3 is 14 amino acids long. Per germline, CDR1 SGHVS and CDR2 FNYEAQ. V lost 3 bases and J lost 8; bases outside the gene matches: 6. In DNA form, the CDR3 reads TGTGCCAGCAGCTTCCGGACAGGGAGGGACACCATATATTTT. It specifies CASSFRTGRDTIYF.

The rearrangement joins TRBV11-2 to TRBJ2-2; 8 nucleotides align to TRBD1. Per the germline V gene, CDR1 is SGHAT and CDR2 is FQNNGV. The CDR3 totals 16 residues. J was trimmed by 5 bases and V by 5 bases; bases with no gene match: 10. Here the CDR3 DNA reads TGTGCCAGCAGCACCCCCGACAGGGGTGGGACCGGGGAGCTGTTTTTT. Translation gives CASSTPDRGGTGELFF.